This TCR beta chain was obtained from a study of blood T cell repertoires in COVID-19. Germline V gives CDR1 LNHDA, CDR2 SQIVND (reference sequence). CDR3 length: 13 residues. V lost 7 bases and J 5 bases, leaving 14 bases between the germline ends. Methods used by the authors: Amplification of reference gene primers provided the estimated nucleated cell counts. Libraries were prepared by immunoSEQ multiplex PCR; TCRdb keeps only in-frame clonotypes and omits some of them. V and J calls and clone size follow that table, whereas D and trimming were derived from the DNA. The data show approximately 150,000 clones, almost 80% seen once.

Sequencing input: peripheral blood. This chain uses TRBV19 with TRBJ2-5, with D maybe TRBD2 (7 bases). The source of this sequence is a middle-aged man with active or convalescent COVID-19. CDR3 sequence reads: CASTEGGAETQYF. The CDR3 nucleotides are TGTGCCAGTACCGAGGGGGGGGCCGAGACCCAGTACTTC.